This T cell receptor (beta chain) was captured in a study of T cell repertoires in cytomegalovirus infection. At the level of the study: Through public TCR beta signatures, both CMV infection and matching HLA type were indicated. Study-level points and caveats: The cumulative frequency of public TCR beta families identified carriers of CMV plus the relevant HLA. Across the ex vivo response, the dominant clonotypes were HLA-C-restricted CMV-specific TCR beta clonotypes.

The V gene's germline CDR1 is MNHEY and CDR2 SVGAGI. J lost 1 base, V lost 2 bases, and 6 bases had no gene match. The CDR3 has 16 residues. TCRdb itself ran the reads through MiXCR, one entry per CDR3 protein. The sample has fewer than 1,000,000 distinct CDR3 sequences; more than 25% are singletons. As to this clonotype: Antigen specificity is unknown.

The chain couples TRBV6-5 to TRBJ2-3; 7 nucleotides match TRBD1. This TCR was sampled from a human donor in good health (CMV status not recorded). Some clones in this sample may be carry-over from other donors' samples. The sample here was cultured CD8+ T cells from PBMCs, taken from culture after CMV antigen stimulation. CDR3 nucleotides: TGTGCCAGCAGTTACGACAGGGAACAAGGCACAGATACGCAGTATTTT. Protein product: CASSYDREQGTDTQYF.